This T cell receptor (beta chain) was identified during a study of response to subunit inactivated influenza vaccine. TCRdb reprocessed the RT-PCR reads via MiXCR and lists one record per CDR3 protein. The repertoire holds 500,000 to 550,000 distinct CDR3 sequences, with about 8% as singletons. Note on this clonotype: What it binds is unknown.

CDR1 SEHNR and CDR2 FQNEAQ come from the germline V gene (reference sequence). The CDR3 sequence is 16 residues long. V was pared by 0 bases and J by 2 bases, with 4 bases of the junction left unmatched. Study observations and caveats: Each seasonal influenza vaccination recruits few new T cells, the authors suggested.

This TCR was sampled from a man aged 50 to 75 who received an inactivated influenza vaccine. The sequenced sample was PBMCs from blood, obtained less than 30 months after vaccination. V gene TRBV7-9 combines with J gene TRBJ1-3, with 7 bases fitting TRBD1. The CDR3 loop is CASSLATGNPGNTIYF. The CDR3 coding sequence is TGTGCCAGCAGCTTAGCGACAGGGAACCCTGGAAACACCATATATTTT.